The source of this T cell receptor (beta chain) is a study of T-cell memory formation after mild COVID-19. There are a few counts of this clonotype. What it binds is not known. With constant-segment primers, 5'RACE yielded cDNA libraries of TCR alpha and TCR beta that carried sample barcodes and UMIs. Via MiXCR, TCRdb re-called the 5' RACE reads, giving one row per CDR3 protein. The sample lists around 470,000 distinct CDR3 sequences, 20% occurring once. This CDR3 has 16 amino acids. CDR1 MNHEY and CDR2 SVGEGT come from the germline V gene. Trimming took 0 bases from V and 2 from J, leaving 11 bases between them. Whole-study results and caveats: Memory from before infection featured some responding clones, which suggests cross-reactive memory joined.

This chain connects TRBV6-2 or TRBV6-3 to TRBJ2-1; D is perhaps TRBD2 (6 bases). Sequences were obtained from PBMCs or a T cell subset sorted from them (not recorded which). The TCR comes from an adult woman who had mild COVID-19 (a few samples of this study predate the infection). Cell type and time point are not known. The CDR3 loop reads CASSYSPASAYNEQFF. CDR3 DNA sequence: TGTGCCAGCAGTTACTCACCCGCTAGCGCCTACAATGAGCAGTTCTTC.